This TCR beta chain was captured by sequencing in a study of T cell responses to AZD1222 COVID-19 vaccine. Study-level results: All repertoire sampling was performed exclusively after the peak T cell response. Spike-specific TCR breadth and depth went up after people got two AZD1222 doses. Within unmutated variant regions lay the reported targets of nearly half of spike-specific TCRs.

About this clone itself: Its matching antigen is unknown.

The method was immunoSEQ multiplex PCR; TCRdb's version includes in-frame clones alone and lacks a portion of them. Of approximately 150,000 clones listed, less than 95% were seen once; the top ten hold about 5.9%. Recipients boosted at about 4 weeks or about 12 weeks are pooled. V was pared by 6 bases and J by 1 base, with 8 bases of the junction left unmatched. Per germline, CDR1 MDHEN and CDR2 SYDVKM. This CDR3 has 15 residues. Sequencing was performed on peripheral blood, taken 28 days after the second AZD1222 dose. The source is an adult who received the AZD1222 COVID-19 vaccine. The V and J genes are TRBV28 and TRBJ2-7; 8 nucleotides match TRBD2. The CDR3 sequence: CASRSSGGHSYEQYF. The CDR3 region has the DNA TGTGCCAGCAGGTCCAGCGGGGGCCATTCCTACGAGCAGTACTTC. Looking up the rest from reference TRBV28 and TRBJ2-7 gives the full variable domain: DVKVTQSSRYLVKRTGEKVFLECVQDMDHENMFWYRQDPGLGLRLIYFSYDVKMKEKGDIPEGYSVSREKKERFSLILESASTNQTSMYLCASRSSGGHSYEQYFGPGTRLTVT.